A selection of T cell receptor beta chains follows, all from one sample in a study of blood T cell repertoires in COVID-19. The data were produced by immunoSEQ multiplex PCR, yet TCRdb's version contains in-frame clones alone and is incomplete. Among some 220,000 clones, around four fifths were seen once, and the ten largest hold about 6.3%. The sample comprised peripheral blood. The receptors derive from a woman aged 60-70 years with active or convalescent COVID-19. Each CDR3 is given with its conserved first and last residue. A D gene is named only where the DNA matches it firmly. Clone size is stated in some rows and not others, as once, few, many or a class when expanded.

D | size | J | V | CDR3 | DNA
. | . | TRBJ2-3 | TRBV18 | CASSLGLAHTDTQYF | TGTGCCAGCTCACTCGGACTTGCCCACACAGATACGCAGTATTTT
. | . | TRBJ1-1 | TRBV5-5 | CATGTLGGQHTEAFF | TGTGCCACCGGCACGCTAGGAGGCCAGCACACTGAAGCTTTCTTT
TRBD1 | once | TRBJ1-2 | TRBV7-9 | CASSHGKDRGFYGYTF | TGTGCCAGCAGCCATGGGAAGGACAGGGGCTTTTATGGCTACACCTTC
. | . | TRBJ2-5 | TRBV24-1 | CATSDPPGGEETQYF | TGTGCCACCAGTGACCCCCCAGGAGGGGAAGAGACCCAGTACTTC
. | . | TRBJ1-1 | TRBV3-1/TRBV3-2 | CASSQDQAEAFF | TGTGCCAGCAGCCAAGATCAGGCAGAAGCTTTCTTT
. | . | TRBJ1-1 | TRBV19 | CASSIGRDTEAFF | TGTGCCAGTAGTATCGGCAGGGACACTGAAGCTTTCTTT
. | . | TRBJ1-4 | TRBV30 | CAWTFNEKLFF | TGTGCCTGGACTTTTAATGAAAAACTGTTTTTT
. | once | TRBJ2-5 | TRBV6-2/TRBV6-3 | CASSYVGGETQYF | TGTGCCAGCAGTTACGTCGGGGGAGAGACCCAGTACTTC
TRBD2 | . | TRBJ2-1 | TRBV4-2 | CASSGTSGYNEQFF | TGTGCCAGTTCCGGGACTAGCGGTTACAATGAGCAGTTCTTC
. | . | TRBJ2-2 | TRBV5-1 | CASSLDGGAGELFF | TGCGCCAGCAGCTTGGATGGTGGAGCGGGGGAGCTGTTTTTT
. | once | TRBJ2-3 | TRBV7-9 | CASSLGGWEAQADTQYF | TGTGCCAGCAGCTTAGGAGGGTGGGAGGCCCAGGCAGATACGCAGTATTTT